This T cell receptor beta chain was recovered during a study of Graves' ophthalmopathy and Graves' hyperthyroidism. As for the study in general: Peripheral blood was gathered at first diagnosis, ahead of any treatment whatsoever. Whole-study results and caveats: Appearing in blood as well were most expanded thyroid clonotypes above 0.001 frequency.

The TCR beta CDR3 regions underwent amplification from RNA transcripts. First-round RT-PCR used HTBI primers; second-round multiplex PCR followed. TCRdb called the multiplex PCR reads again in MiXCR, with one record for every CDR3 protein. The data contain about 640,000 distinct CDR3 sequences, about 38% of them singletons. Points on this clonotype: Antigen: not known.

This CDR3 spans 12 amino acids. Germline CDR1 DFQATT, CDR2 SNEGSKA (reference sequence). The clonotype was recovered from an adult man with Graves' ophthalmopathy. The source material was peripheral blood. The chain joins TRBV20-1 to TRBJ2-5; unclear D gene. The end of the DNA aligns better with TRBJ2-1, so the J call may be wrong. This CDR3 is CSARDSTNEQFF. DNA of the CDR3: TGCAGTGCTAGAGATAGCACGAATGAGCAGTTCTTC.